What follows are 28 T cell receptor beta chains derived from one specimen sequenced in a study of blood T cell repertoires in COVID-19. Repertoires were generated with immunoSEQ multiplex PCR, while TCRdb's copy carries only in-frame clones and drops some. The sample holds fewer than 15,000 clones, about four fifths seen once. The sequenced material came from peripheral blood. These receptors all come from a man aged 50 or older with active COVID-19.

The V and J genes are TRBV27 and TRBJ2-7, with 7 bases aligning to TRBD1. The length of the CDR3 is 14 residues. The trim removed 6 bases at V and 5 bases at J, leaving 10 bases unmatched. The germline gives CDR1 MNHEY, CDR2 SMNVEV (reference sequence). The CDR3 sequence is CASRSQGISNEQYF. The CDR3 coding sequence is TGTGCCAGCAGATCACAGGGGATCAGCAACGAGCAGTACTTC.

This rearrangement joins TRBV19 to TRBJ2-3; D is possibly TRBD2 (6 bases). Trimming took off 3 bases at V and 0 bases at J, with 10 bases between the two ends. Germline CDR1 reads LNHDA; CDR2 reads SQIVND (reference sequence). This CDR3 spans 15 amino acids. CDR3 region: CASSILGTSTDTQYF. The CDR3 coding sequence is TGTGCCAGTAGTATCTTGGGGACTAGCACAGATACGCAGTATTTT. The variable domain in full, completed from reference TRBV19 and TRBJ2-3, reads DGGITQSPKYLFRKEGQNVTLSCEQNLNHDAMYWYRQDPGQGLRLIYYSQIVNDFQKGDIAEGYSVSREKKESFPLTVTSAQKNPTAFYLCASSILGTSTDTQYFGPGTRLTVL.

The chain employs TRBV5-6 and TRBJ2-1; D is unresolved. The CDR3 is made up of 13 amino acids. Germline V lookup: CDR1 SGHDT, CDR2 YYEEEE. The V and J ends lost 4 bases and 9 bases respectively, with 14 bases between them. The CDR3 region has the DNA TGTGCCAGCAGCCCGCTATTAGTCACTGAGCAGTTCTTC. Amino acid sequence: CASSPLLVTEQFF. Based on the CDR3 plus reference TRBV5-6 and TRBJ2-1, the full variable domain is DAGVTQSPTHLIKTRGQQVTLRCSPKSGHDTVSWYQQALGQGPQFIFQYYEEEERQRGNFPDRFSGHQFPNYSSELNVNALLLGDSALYLCASSPLLVTEQFFGPGTRLTVL.

V usage is TRBV7-9 and J usage is TRBJ2-7; 8 nucleotides match TRBD1. From germline, CDR1 is SEHNR and CDR2 FQNEAQ (reference sequence). The CDR3 sequence is 15 residues long. Losses at the gene ends were 5 bases for V and 0 bases for J; bases not matched to a gene: 6. The CDR3 region has the DNA TGTGCCAGCAGCCGAGACAGGGGCCTCTCCTACGAGCAGTACTTC. Protein sequence: CASSRDRGLSYEQYF.

The CDR3 here is CASSQDTLTGGGEGYTF. For the CDR3, the DNA is TGTGCCAGCAGCCAAGACACCCTAACAGGGGGCGGAGAAGGCTACACCTTC. J is TRBJ1-2 and V is TRBV3-1 (or the pseudogene TRBV3-2); 9 bases are shared with TRBD1. The CDR3 is 17 amino acids. The junction had 13 bases not matched to a gene; V was cut back by 0 bases and J by 8 bases. Per germline, CDR1 LGHDT and CDR2 YNNKEL (reference sequence).

J is TRBJ2-3 and V is TRBV9, with 12 nucleotides matching TRBD2. V was clipped by 3 bases and J by 4 bases; unmatched bases: 3. The CDR3 sequence is 15 residues long. CDR1 is SGDLS, CDR2 YYNGEE, per germline. The CDR3 region is CASSGLAGGPDTQYF. In DNA, the CDR3 is TGTGCCAGCAGCGGGCTAGCGGGAGGGCCAGATACGCAGTATTTT.

The V and J genes are TRBV6-4 and TRBJ2-3; 8 nucleotides match TRBD2. The germline gives CDR1 MRHNA, CDR2 SNTAGT. Trimming at V came to 6 bases and at J to 2 bases, leaving 7 bases not matched to a gene. This CDR3 comprises 15 residues. The CDR3, as DNA: TGTGCCAGCAGACTTTCCGGGGGGGTCACAGATACGCAGTATTTT. Translated: CASRLSGGVTDTQYF.

J is TRBJ2-7 and V is TRBV2, with D tentatively TRBD1 (6 bases). The CDR3 is 13 residues long. V lost 11 bases to trimming and J lost 2 bases, with 16 bases between them. CDR1 is SNHLY, CDR2 FYNNEI, per germline. The CDR3 sequence is CAGTGNSPYEQYF. The CDR3, as DNA: TGTGCCGGCACAGGGAACTCCCCCTACGAGCAGTACTTC.

This clone appeared once. The chain's CDR3 is CATSDTTSGRFNEQFF. The CDR3, as DNA: TGTGCCACCAGTGATACGACTAGCGGGAGGTTTAATGAGCAGTTCTTC. The chain recombines TRBV24-1 with TRBJ2-1, with 13 bases aligning to TRBD2. Germline values: CDR1 KGHDR, CDR2 SFDVKD. CDR3 length equals 16 residues. V was clipped by 3 bases and J by 7 bases; unmatched bases: 5.

V is TRBV7-8 and J is TRBJ2-1; 10 bases match TRBD2. Per germline, CDR1 SGHVS and CDR2 FQNEAQ. The CDR3 consists of 14 residues. The V gene end was trimmed by 6 bases and the J gene end by 6 bases; junction bases not matched to a gene: 5. The DNA for the CDR3 is TGTGCCAGCAGAGCGGGAGGGCCGGGCAATGAGCAGTTCTTC. This codes for CASRAGGPGNEQFF.

The CDR3 here is CASSGTGGWYGYTF. For the CDR3, the DNA is TGTGCCAGCAGTGGTACAGGGGGCTGGTATGGCTACACCTTC. The V gene is TRBV2, the J gene TRBJ1-2; 9 nucleotides match TRBD1. Germline CDR1 is SNHLY and CDR2 is FYNNEI. V lost 4 bases, J lost 5 bases, and 5 bases stayed unmatched. The CDR3 contains 14 residues.

The V call is TRBV6-2 or TRBV6-3, the J call TRBJ2-3; the match to TRBD2 covers 15 bases. The junction had 2 bases not matched to a gene; V was cut back by 4 bases and J by 3 bases. Germline V CDR1 and CDR2: MNHEY, SVGEGT. The CDR3 extends over 16 amino acids. The CDR3 region is CASSSGLAGGTDTQYF. CDR3 coding DNA: TGTGCCAGCAGTTCGGGACTAGCGGGAGGAACAGATACGCAGTATTTT.

J is TRBJ2-5 and V is TRBV14, with TRBD2 identical over 9 bases. V lost 4 bases to trimming and J lost 5 bases; unmatched junction nucleotides: 8. The V gene's germline CDR1 is SGHDN and CDR2 FVKESK. This CDR3 spans 15 amino acids. The CDR3 nucleotides read TGTGCCAGCAGCCTACTTAGCGGGAGTGCGGAGACCCAGTACTTC. Translating it yields CASSLLSGSAETQYF. The full variable domain, in which reference TRBV14 and TRBJ2-5 provide the parts outside the CDR3, is EAGVTQFPSHSVIEKGQTVTLRCDPISGHDNLYWYRRVMGKEIKFLLHFVKESKQDESGMPNNRFLAERTGGTYSTLKVQPAELEDSGVYFCASSLLSGSAETQYFGPGTRLLVL.

The chain has TRBV19 and TRBJ2-7; 8 nucleotides match TRBD2. The germline V gene has CDR1 LNHDA and CDR2 SQIVND (reference sequence). The J segment lost 3 bases and the V segment lost 5 bases, leaving 6 bases of the junction unmatched. This CDR3 contains 14 residues. CDR3 amino acids: CASSPAAGGYEQYF. CDR3 DNA: TGTGCCAGTAGTCCTGCCGCGGGGGGCTACGAGCAGTACTTC.

The chain is built from TRBV15 and TRBJ2-3; no firm D call. The ends were cut back, 0 bases at V and 6 bases at J, with 13 bases in the middle. The V gene's germline CDR1 is LNHNV and CDR2 YYDKDF (reference sequence). The CDR3 runs 15 residues. CDR3 protein: CATSRDLPRPDTQYF. The CDR3 DNA follows: TGTGCCACCAGCAGAGATTTACCTAGACCGGATACGCAGTATTTT.

This clone has more than one count but fewer than ten. The chain uses TRBV27 and TRBJ2-1; 9 positions agree with TRBD2. From germline, CDR1 is MNHEY and CDR2 SMNVEV (reference sequence). The CDR3 is made up of 14 amino acids. The ends lost 8 bases at V and 5 bases at J; junction bases unmatched: 7. CDR3 bases: TGTGCCAGCTCCCGCGGGAGGGCCAACAATGAGCAGTTCTTC. Its protein is CASSRGRANNEQFF.

The genes are TRBV27 and TRBJ1-1; 7 bases align to TRBD1. V shed 6 bases, J shed 4 bases, and the junction held 2 bases outside the gene matches. CDR3 length: 12 amino acids. Germline V gene sequence: CDR1 MNHEY, CDR2 SMNVEV (reference sequence). CDR3 sequence (DNA): TGTGCCAGCAGGACAGGGTTCACTGAAGCTTTCTTT. Its translation: CASRTGFTEAFF.

The V gene is TRBV7-6, the J gene TRBJ1-1, with D perhaps matching TRBD1 (5 bases). V lost 7 bases to trimming and J lost 0 bases, with 15 bases between them. There are 15 residues in the CDR3. Germline V gives CDR1 SGHVS, CDR2 FNYEAQ. The CDR3 region is CASMPEGLMNTEAFF. The CDR3 coding sequence is TGTGCCAGCATGCCGGAGGGGCTCATGAACACTGAAGCTTTCTTT.

This clone was counted a single time. The chain uses TRBV4-2 and TRBJ2-7; 10 bases line up with TRBD2. The CDR3 consists of 17 residues. Germline assignment: CDR1 LGHNA and CDR2 YNFKEQ. J lost 3 bases, V lost 3 bases, and 11 bases had no gene match. The CDR3 spells CASSHSSGTSAHYEQYF. The DNA for the CDR3 is TGTGCCAGCAGCCACAGCTCCGGGACTAGCGCCCACTACGAGCAGTACTTC.

This sequence joins TRBV4-1 and TRBJ2-7; no clear D. The V end lost 0 bases, the J end lost 2 bases, and 11 bases lay between the germline ends. Germline assignment: CDR1 MGHRA and CDR2 YSYEKL. This CDR3 contains 15 residues. The CDR3 DNA sequence: TGCGCCAGCAGCCAAGACGTAGCCGCAGCCTACGAGCAGTACTTC. Translating gives CASSQDVAAAYEQYF.

The chain uses TRBV7-9 and TRBJ2-1; TRBD2 aligns across 7 bases. Trimming at V came to 6 bases and at J to 0 bases, leaving 8 bases not matched to a gene. This CDR3 spans 16 amino acids. In germline, CDR1 is SEHNR, CDR2 FQNEAQ (reference sequence). This CDR3 reads CASRGREERSYNEQFF. CDR3 nucleotide sequence: TGTGCCAGCAGGGGTCGGGAGGAACGCTCCTACAATGAGCAGTTCTTC.

J is TRBJ2-3 and V is TRBV20-1, with 12 bases lining up with TRBD2. The trim removed 3 bases at V and 3 bases at J, leaving 19 bases unmatched. CDR1 is DFQATT and CDR2 is SNEGSKA in the germline V gene (reference sequence). The CDR3 covers 20 residues. CDR3 sequence (DNA): TGCAGTGCTAGTTTGGCACTAGCGGGAGGCATTAGGACGCGTACAGATACGCAGTATTTT. It translates to CSASLALAGGIRTRTDTQYF.

This clone was picked up one time. The V gene is TRBV14, the J gene TRBJ1-2; TRBD1 aligns across 7 bases. Losses at the gene ends were 0 bases for V and 7 bases for J; bases not matched to a gene: 5. The CDR3 extends over 14 amino acids. Germline V gene lookup returns CDR1 SGHDN and CDR2 FVKESK. The chain's CDR3 is CASSQDEGAGGYTF. The CDR3 nucleotides read TGTGCCAGCAGCCAAGATGAGGGGGCAGGTGGCTACACCTTC.

The chain uses TRBV28 and TRBJ2-2; D gene unclear. Looked up from germline, CDR1 is MDHEN and CDR2 is SYDVKM. With 11 bases removed from V and 2 bases from J, the gap between germline ends came to 12 bases. The CDR3 consists of 13 residues. In DNA, the CDR3 is TGTGCCGGATCAGCGAGAAACACCGGGGAGCTGTTTTTT. It is translated as CAGSARNTGELFF.

This clone was observed a few times. The rearrangement uses TRBV7-9 and TRBJ1-4; 8 bases agree with TRBD1. Germline V CDR1 and CDR2: SEHNR, FQNEAQ (reference sequence). The CDR3 totals 16 residues. The trim removed 6 bases at V and 5 bases at J, leaving 11 bases unmatched. CDR3 nucleotides: TGTGCCAGCAGTTCGGCTTTCGGACAGGGAAATGAAAAACTGTTTTTT. This encodes CASSSAFGQGNEKLFF.

V gene TRBV12-3 or TRBV12-4 combines with J gene TRBJ2-7, with D perhaps matching TRBD1 (6 bases). Trimming left V 3 bases short and J 5 bases short, with 11 bases between. The CDR3 spans 13 residues. For the CDR3, the DNA is TGTGCCAGCAGTTTCTCTGGGGGCGACGAGCAGTACTTC. It yields the protein CASSFSGGDEQYF.

The genes are TRBV7-9 and TRBJ2-1; D gene unclear. Trimming removed 2 bases from V and 5 bases from J, with 16 bases in between. This CDR3 comprises 16 residues. The V gene's germline CDR1 is SEHNR and CDR2 FQNEAQ (reference sequence). The CDR3 loop is CASSLPVFLGNNEQFF. For the CDR3, the DNA is TGTGCCAGCAGCTTACCAGTTTTCCTGGGCAACAATGAGCAGTTCTTC.

V usage is TRBV28 and J usage is TRBJ2-4; D unclear. The ends were cut back, 5 bases at V and 7 bases at J, with 15 bases in the middle. This CDR3 has 14 residues. Germline assignment: CDR1 MDHEN and CDR2 SYDVKM. CDR3 coding DNA: TGTGCCAGCAGTCCCCTCGCGGATCCCAACATTCAGTACTTC. Amino acid sequence: CASSPLADPNIQYF.